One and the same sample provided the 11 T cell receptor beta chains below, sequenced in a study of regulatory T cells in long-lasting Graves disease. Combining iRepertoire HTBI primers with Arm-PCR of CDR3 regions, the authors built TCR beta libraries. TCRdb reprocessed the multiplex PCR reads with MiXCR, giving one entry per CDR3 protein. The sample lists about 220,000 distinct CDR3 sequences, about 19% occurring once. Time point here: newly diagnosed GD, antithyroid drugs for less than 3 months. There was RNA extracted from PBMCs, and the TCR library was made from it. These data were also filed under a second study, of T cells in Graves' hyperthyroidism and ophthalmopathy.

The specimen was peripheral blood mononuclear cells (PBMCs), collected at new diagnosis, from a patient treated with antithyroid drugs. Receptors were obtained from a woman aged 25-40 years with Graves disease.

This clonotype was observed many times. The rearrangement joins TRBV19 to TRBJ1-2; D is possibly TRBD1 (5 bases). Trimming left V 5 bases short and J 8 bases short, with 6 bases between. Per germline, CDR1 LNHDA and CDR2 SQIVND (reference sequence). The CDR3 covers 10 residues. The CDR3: CASSQGGYTF. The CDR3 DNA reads TGTGCCAGTAGTCAGGGAGGCTACACCTTC.

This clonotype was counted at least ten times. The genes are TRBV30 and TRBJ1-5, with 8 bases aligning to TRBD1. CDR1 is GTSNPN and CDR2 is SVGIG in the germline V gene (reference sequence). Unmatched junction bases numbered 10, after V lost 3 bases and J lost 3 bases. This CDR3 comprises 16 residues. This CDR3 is CAWSEGPTGVNQPQHF. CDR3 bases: TGTGCCTGGAGCGAGGGACCGACAGGGGTCAATCAGCCCCAGCATTTT.

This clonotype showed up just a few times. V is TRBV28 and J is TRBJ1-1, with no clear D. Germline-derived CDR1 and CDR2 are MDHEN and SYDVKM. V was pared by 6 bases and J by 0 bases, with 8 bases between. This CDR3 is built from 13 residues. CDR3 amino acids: CASSPLMNTEAFF. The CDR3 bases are TGTGCCAGCAGCCCGCTAATGAACACTGAAGCTTTCTTT.

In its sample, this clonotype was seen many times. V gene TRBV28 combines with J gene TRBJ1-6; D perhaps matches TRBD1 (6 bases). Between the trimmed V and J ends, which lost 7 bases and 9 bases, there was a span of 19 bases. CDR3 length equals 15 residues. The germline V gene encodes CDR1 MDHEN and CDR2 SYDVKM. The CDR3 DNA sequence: TGTGCCAGCATTACAACCGGGACATGGGGTTCACCCCTCCACTTT. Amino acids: CASITTGTWGSPLHF.

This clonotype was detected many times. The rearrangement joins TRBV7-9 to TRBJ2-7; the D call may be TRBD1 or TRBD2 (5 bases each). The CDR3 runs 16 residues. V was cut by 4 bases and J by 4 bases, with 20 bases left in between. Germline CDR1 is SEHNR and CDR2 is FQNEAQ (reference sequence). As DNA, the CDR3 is TGTGCCAGCAGCTCGCCAGACGGGACCCCCTCTTACGAGCAGTACTTC. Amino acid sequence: CASSSPDGTPSYEQYF.

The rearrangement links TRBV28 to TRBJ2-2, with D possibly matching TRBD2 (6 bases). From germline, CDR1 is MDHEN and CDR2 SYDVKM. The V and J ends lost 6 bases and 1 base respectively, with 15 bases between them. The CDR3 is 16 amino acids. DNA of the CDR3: TGTGCCAGCAGCCCGACGGGGAGGCTGAACACCGGGGAGCTGTTTTTT. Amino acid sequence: CASSPTGRLNTGELFF.

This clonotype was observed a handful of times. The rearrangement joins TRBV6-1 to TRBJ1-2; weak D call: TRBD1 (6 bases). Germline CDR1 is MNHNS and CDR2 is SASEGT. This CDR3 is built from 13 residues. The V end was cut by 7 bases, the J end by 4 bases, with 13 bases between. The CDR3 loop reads CASTKGGVYGYTF. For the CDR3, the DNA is TGTGCCAGCACCAAGGGGGGCGTCTATGGCTACACCTTC.

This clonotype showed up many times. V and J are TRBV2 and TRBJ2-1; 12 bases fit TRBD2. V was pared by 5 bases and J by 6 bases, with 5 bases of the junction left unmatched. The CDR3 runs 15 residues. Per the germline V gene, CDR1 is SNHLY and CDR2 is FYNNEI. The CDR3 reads CASSYLAGGGNEQFF. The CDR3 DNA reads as TGTGCCAGCAGTTACCTAGCGGGAGGGGGCAATGAGCAGTTCTTC.

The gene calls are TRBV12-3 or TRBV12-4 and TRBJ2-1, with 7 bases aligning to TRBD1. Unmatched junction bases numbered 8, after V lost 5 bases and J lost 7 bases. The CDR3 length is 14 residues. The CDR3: CASSLPDRRNEQFF. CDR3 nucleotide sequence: TGTGCCAGCAGTCTCCCGGACAGGCGTAATGAGCAGTTCTTC.

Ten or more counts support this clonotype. CDR3 protein: CASAGDSYEQYF. In DNA, the CDR3 is TGTGCCAGCGCAGGGGACTCCTACGAGCAGTACTTC. V usage is TRBV18 and J usage is TRBJ2-7, with a weak D call TRBD1 (6 bases). The CDR3 is made up of 12 amino acids. Germline values: CDR1 KGHSH, CDR2 LQKENI. The V gene lost 8 bases and the J gene lost 0 bases, with 8 bases spanning the gap.

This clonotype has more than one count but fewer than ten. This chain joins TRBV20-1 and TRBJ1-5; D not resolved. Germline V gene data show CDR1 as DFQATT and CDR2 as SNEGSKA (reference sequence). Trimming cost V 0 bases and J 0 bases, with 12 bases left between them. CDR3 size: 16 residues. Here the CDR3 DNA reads TGCAGTGCTAGAGATCAAGGAGCCCATAGCAATCAGCCCCAGCATTTT. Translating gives CSARDQGAHSNQPQHF.